This T cell receptor (beta chain) was obtained from a study of OX40 agonist ivuxolimab in advanced cancers. As for the study more broadly: The costimulatory receptor OX40 (CD134) was targeted by ivuxolimab, a fully human IgG2 agonistic monoclonal antibody. Intravenous ivuxolimab was administered to patients every 2 weeks at six dose levels: 0.01, 0.1, 0.3, 1.5, 3 and 10 mg/kg. Among the approximately 54 dose-escalation patients, approximately 20 had hepatocellular carcinoma, 15 or so melanoma, 9 renal cell carcinoma and 9 head and neck cancer. A male proportion of almost 85% and a mean age of 60 years, ranging from roughly 23 to 90, were recorded for the dose-escalation cohort. Prior anti-PD-1, anti-PD-L1 or anti-CTLA-4 therapy was permitted, and checkpoint inhibitors had been received by less than 45% of dose-escalation patients. Partial responses were achieved by three dose-escalation patients, of whom one had hepatocellular carcinoma and two had cutaneous melanoma. Peripheral TCRbeta sequencing aimed to test whether ivuxolimab altered TCR sequence diversity and caused clonal T-cell expansion. The paper reports the monotherapy dose-escalation portion (N of about 54 patients) of the phase I ivuxolimab trial. What the research found in general, with its limitations: Low levels of normalized T-cell clonal expansion were also shown by some nonresponding patients. The antigen specificity of the clonally expanded peripheral T cells was not determined. At doses from 0.1 to 3.0 mg/kg, clonal expansion was seen in both CD4+ and CD8+ blood T cells between baseline and week 6. After ivuxolimab, CD8+ T cells had more expanded clones than CD4+ T cells on average. In the 0.1-3.0 mg/kg groups, partial responders had among the lowest normalized peripheral clonal expansion, particularly in CD8+ T cells.

For sequencing of the TCRbeta CDR3 region, genomic DNA was extracted from the sorted cells. The immunoSEQ Assay was used for sequencing of TCRbeta CDR3 regions. The immuneACCESS repertoire file appears here via TCRdb, limited to in-frame rearrangements. These files lack a portion of the clones; in checked studies, under half of the deficit traces to unresolved V genes, and the cause of the others is not known. This sample is represented by 76,000 or so clones; about 89% of them were singletons. The ten biggest clones cover 0.7% to 0.9% of the sample. Concerning this clone: The target of this receptor is not known. Base quality data are lacking; no much larger clone is found one base away.

Inclusive of the bounding cysteine and phenylalanine, the CDR3 is 13 residues long. Just the 39-base CDR3 DNA is kept, in frame starting at base 1. Trimming costs V 1 base and J 3 bases, and their ends lie 4 bases apart. CDR1 and CDR2 were assigned from the germline V gene as SGHAT and FQNNGV. Patients with autoimmune disease history or receiving systemic immunosuppression were excluded from the trial. Peripheral blood for TCR sequencing was drawn from every dose cohort at baseline, at cycle 4 day 1 and at cycle 7 day 1. Samples came from an open-label, multicenter, first-in-human phase I dose-escalation trial of ivuxolimab. The trial enrolled adults with locally advanced or metastatic head and neck squamous cell, hepatocellular, melanoma or renal cell carcinoma. Before TCR sequencing, CD4+ and CD8+ T cells were separately sorted from peripheral blood.

Sequenced here: CD4+ or CD8+ T cells sorted from blood, sampled in a trial of the OX40 agonist ivuxolimab. The V gene is TRBV11-2 and the J gene is TRBJ1-5; the D gene cannot be resolved reliably. The clonotype was recovered from an adult with an advanced solid tumor such as melanoma, head and neck, liver or kidney cancer. The CDR3: CASSLGDNQPQHF. At the DNA level, the sequence is TGTGCCAGCAGCTTAGGAGACAATCAGCCCCAGCATTTT.